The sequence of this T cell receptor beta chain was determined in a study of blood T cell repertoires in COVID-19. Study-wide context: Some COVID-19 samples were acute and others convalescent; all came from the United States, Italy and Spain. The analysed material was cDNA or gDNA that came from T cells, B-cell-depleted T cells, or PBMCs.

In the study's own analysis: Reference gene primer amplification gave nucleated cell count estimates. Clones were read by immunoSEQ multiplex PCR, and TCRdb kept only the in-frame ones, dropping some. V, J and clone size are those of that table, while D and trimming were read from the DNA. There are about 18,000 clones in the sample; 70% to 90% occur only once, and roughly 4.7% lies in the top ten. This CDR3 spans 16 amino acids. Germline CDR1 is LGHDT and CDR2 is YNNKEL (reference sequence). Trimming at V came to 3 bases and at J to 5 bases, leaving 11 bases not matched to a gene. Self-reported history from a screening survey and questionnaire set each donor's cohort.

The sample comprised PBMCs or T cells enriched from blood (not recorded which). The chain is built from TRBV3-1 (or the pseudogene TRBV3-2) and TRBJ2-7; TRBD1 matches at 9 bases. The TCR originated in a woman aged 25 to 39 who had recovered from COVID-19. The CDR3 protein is CASSHRTGVTVNEQYF. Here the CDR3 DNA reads TGTGCCAGCAGCCATCGGACAGGGGTGACTGTCAACGAGCAGTACTTC.